Each of the 11 T cell receptor beta chains below was sequenced from the same sample in a study of T cells expressing NK-cell markers (dated by TCRdb to the early 2020s). The library relied on 5' RACE. Sequencing instrument: Illumina HiSeq 2000. TCRdb reprocessed the reads and assigns one entry to each CDR3 protein sequence, leaving out DNA. The sample's table lists a count of 500,000 to 600,000 distinct CDR3 sequences. The top ten constitute approximately 3.6% of the sample. Source material: blood T cells: a sorted CD56 or NKG2C T cell subset, CD4+ or CD8+ T cells, or bulk PBMC T cells (not recorded which). These receptors were obtained from a young man in good health. Donor details come from another sample of the same person, matched by shared clones.

The genes are TRBV20-1 and TRBJ2-5; TCRdb gives TRBD1 as the D gene, but with no DNA this cannot be confirmed. The CDR3 sequence is 13 residues long. Germline V lookup: CDR1 DFQATT, CDR2 SNEGSKA (reference sequence). CDR3: CSAEPGGLETQYF.

The chain is built from TRBV27 and TRBJ1-5. Germline V gene sequence: CDR1 MNHEY, CDR2 SMNVEV (reference sequence). The CDR3 is 15 amino acids. CDR3 residues: CASSLSNSWGQPQHF.

The rearrangement uses TRBV7-9 and TRBJ2-1; TCRdb's D call of TRBD1 is untestable without DNA. The CDR3 is 12 amino acids. CDR1 and CDR2 (germline): SEHNR, FQNEAQ (reference sequence). CDR3 protein: CASSPRTNEQFF.

V gene TRBV11-3 combines with J gene TRBJ2-2; TCRdb indicates TRBD1, and absent DNA this call remains unverified. The CDR3 covers 13 residues. CDR1 and CDR2 from the germline V gene are SGHNT and YENEEA. The CDR3 reads CASSLSRGGELFF. Based on the CDR3 plus reference TRBV11-3 and TRBJ2-2, the full variable domain is EAGVVQSPRYKIIEKKQPVAFWCNPISGHNTLYWYLQNLGQGPELLIRYENEEAVDDSQLPKDRFSAERLKGVDSTLKIQPAELGDSAVYLCASSLSRGGELFFGEGSRLTVL.

The chain links TRBV6-5 to TRBJ1-1; with no DNA, the TCRdb D assignment of TRBD1 cannot be verified. Per the germline V gene, CDR1 is MNHEY and CDR2 is SVGAGI. This CDR3 spans 14 amino acids. This CDR3 is CASSLTGLRAEAFF.

This chain links TRBV27 with TRBJ1-4; TCRdb's D gene call, TRBD1, goes unchecked for lack of DNA. Per the germline V gene, CDR1 is MNHEY and CDR2 is SMNVEV (reference sequence). The CDR3 is 16 amino acids. The chain's CDR3 is CASSSQGGRGSEKLFF.

The chain links TRBV5-1 to TRBJ2-2; absent DNA, TCRdb's TRBD2 call cannot be checked. CDR1 is SGHRS and CDR2 is YFSETQ in the germline V gene. The CDR3 has 19 amino acids. CDR3 sequence: CASSLVPRRLAGVTGELFF. The whole variable domain, filled in from reference TRBV5-1 and TRBJ2-2, reads KAGVTQTPRYLIKTRGQQVTLSCSPISGHRSVSWYQQTPGQGLQFLFEYFSETQRNKGNFPGRFSGRQFSNSRSEMNVSTLELGDSALYLCASSLVPRRLAGVTGELFFGEGSRLTVL.

This chain joins TRBV29-1 and TRBJ2-1. This CDR3 spans 17 amino acids. CDR1 SQVTM and CDR2 ANQGSEA come from the germline V gene. CDR3 residues: CSVEGWMGSGVYNEQFF.

This chain links TRBV27 with TRBJ1-3. The CDR3 covers 14 residues. Germline V lookup: CDR1 MNHEY, CDR2 SMNVEV (reference sequence). CDR3: CASSSSNSGNTIYF.

This chain joins TRBV4-3 and TRBJ2-3; TCRdb's D call, TRBD1, is unchecked because there is no DNA. The CDR3 consists of 14 residues. The germline CDR1 and CDR2 sequences are LGHNA and YSLEER. CDR3 loop: CASSQVTGTDTQYF.

This chain links TRBV6-5 with TRBJ2-7; as DNA is missing, the TRBD2 call by TCRdb cannot be tested. The CDR3 extends over 14 amino acids. Germline V gives CDR1 MNHEY, CDR2 SVGAGI. The CDR3 reads CASSYGLASPEQYF.